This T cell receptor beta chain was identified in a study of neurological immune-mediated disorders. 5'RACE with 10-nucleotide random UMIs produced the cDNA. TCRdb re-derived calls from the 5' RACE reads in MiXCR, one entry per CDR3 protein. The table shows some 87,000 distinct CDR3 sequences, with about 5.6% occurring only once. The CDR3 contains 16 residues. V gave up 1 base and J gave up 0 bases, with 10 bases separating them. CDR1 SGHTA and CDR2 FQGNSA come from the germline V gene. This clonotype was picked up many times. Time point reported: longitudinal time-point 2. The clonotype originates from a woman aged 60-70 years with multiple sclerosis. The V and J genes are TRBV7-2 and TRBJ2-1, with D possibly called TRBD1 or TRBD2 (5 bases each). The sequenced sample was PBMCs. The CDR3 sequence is CASSLVGPRSYNEQFF. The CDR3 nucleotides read TGTGCCAGCAGCTTAGTGGGACCCCGCTCCTACAATGAGCAGTTCTTC.